This entry concerns a single TCR beta chain. Other DNA sequences in this specimen translate into the identical CDR3. The CDR3 is 13 residues long. From germline, CDR1 is MNHEY and CDR2 SVGAGI. The V gene lost 4 bases and the J gene lost 1 base, with 8 bases spanning the gap. This sample was included in a study of T cell responses to AZD1222 COVID-19 vaccine. Study information: Samples with a second dose at about 4 or about 12 weeks were pooled together.

The method was immunoSEQ multiplex PCR; TCRdb's version includes in-frame clones alone and lacks a portion of them. The sample comprises roughly 70,000 clones, roughly 85% of which are singletons, and roughly 22% rests with the top ten. J is TRBJ2-7 and V is TRBV6-5, with D possibly being TRBD1 or TRBD2 (5 bases each). Specimen: peripheral blood, collected on day 0 of AZD1222 vaccination. The source of this sequence is an adult in good health. CDR3 residues: CASSSRGSYEQYF. The DNA for the CDR3 is TGTGCCAGCAGTTCGAGGGGATCCTACGAGCAGTACTTC.